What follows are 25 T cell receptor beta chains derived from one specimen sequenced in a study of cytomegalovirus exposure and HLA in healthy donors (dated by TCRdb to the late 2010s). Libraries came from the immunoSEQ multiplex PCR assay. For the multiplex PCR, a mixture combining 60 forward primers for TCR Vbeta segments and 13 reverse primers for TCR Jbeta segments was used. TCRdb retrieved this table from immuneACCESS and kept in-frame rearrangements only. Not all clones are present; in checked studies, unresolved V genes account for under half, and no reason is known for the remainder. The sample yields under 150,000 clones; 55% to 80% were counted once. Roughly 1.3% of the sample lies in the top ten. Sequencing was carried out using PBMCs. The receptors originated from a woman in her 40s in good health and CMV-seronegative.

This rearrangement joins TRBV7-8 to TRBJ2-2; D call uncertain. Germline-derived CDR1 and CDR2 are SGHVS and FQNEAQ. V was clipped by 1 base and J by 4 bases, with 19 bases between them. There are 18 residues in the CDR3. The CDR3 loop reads CASSLEAPWHRITGELFF. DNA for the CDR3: TGTGCCAGCAGCTTAGAGGCCCCGTGGCACAGAATCACCGGGGAGCTGTTTTTT. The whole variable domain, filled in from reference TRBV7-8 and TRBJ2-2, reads GAGVSQSPRYKVAKRGQDVALRCDPISGHVSLFWYQQALGQGPEFLTYFQNEAQLDKSGLPSDRFFAERPEGSVSTLKIQRTQQEDSAVYLCASSLEAPWHRITGELFFGEGSRLTVL.

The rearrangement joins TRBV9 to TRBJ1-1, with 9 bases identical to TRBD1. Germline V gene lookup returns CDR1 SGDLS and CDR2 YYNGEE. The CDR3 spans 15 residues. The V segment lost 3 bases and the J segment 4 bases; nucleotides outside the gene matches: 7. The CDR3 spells CASSGQQGAGTEAFF. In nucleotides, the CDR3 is TGTGCCAGCAGCGGTCAACAGGGGGCTGGCACTGAAGCTTTCTTT. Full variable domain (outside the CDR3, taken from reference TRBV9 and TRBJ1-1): DSGVTQTPKHLITATGQRVTLRCSPRSGDLSVYWYQQSLDQGLQFLIQYYNGEERAKGNILERFSAQQFPDLHSELNLSSLELGDSALYFCASSGQQGAGTEAFFGQGTRLTVV.

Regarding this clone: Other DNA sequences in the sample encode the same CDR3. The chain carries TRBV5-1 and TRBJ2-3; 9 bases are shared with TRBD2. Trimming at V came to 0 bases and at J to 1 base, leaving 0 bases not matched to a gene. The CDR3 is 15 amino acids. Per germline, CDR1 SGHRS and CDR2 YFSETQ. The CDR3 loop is CASSLASGGTDTQYF. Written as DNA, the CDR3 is TGCGCCAGCAGCTTGGCTAGCGGGGGCACAGATACGCAGTATTTT.

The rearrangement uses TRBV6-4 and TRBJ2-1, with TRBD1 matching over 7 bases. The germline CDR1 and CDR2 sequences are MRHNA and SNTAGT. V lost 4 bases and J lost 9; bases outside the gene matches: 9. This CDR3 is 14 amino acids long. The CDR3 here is CASSVGDSRSEQFF. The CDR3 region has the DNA TGTGCCAGCAGTGTAGGGGACAGTCGTAGTGAGCAGTTCTTC.

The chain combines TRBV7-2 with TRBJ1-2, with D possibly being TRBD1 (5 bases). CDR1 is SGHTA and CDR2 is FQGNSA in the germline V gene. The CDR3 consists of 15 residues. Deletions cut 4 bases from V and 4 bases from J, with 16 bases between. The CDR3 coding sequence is TGTGCCAGCAGCTCGGGGGACCTGAGGAGCTATGGCTACACCTTC. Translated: CASSSGDLRSYGYTF.

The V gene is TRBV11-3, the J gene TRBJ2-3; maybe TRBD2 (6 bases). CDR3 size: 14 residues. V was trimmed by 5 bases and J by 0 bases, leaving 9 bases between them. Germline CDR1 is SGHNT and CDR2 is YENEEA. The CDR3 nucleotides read TGTGCCAGCAGCCCGGGACTGAGCACAGATACGCAGTATTTT. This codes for CASSPGLSTDTQYF.

CDR3 DNA sequence: TGTGCCAGCAGCCCTCCGACAGGGAAAGCCGGGGAGCTGTTTTTT. Translated, it gives CASSPPTGKAGELFF. The chain recombines TRBV9 with TRBJ2-2; 7 bases are shared with TRBD1. The CDR3 runs 15 residues. V was pared by 4 bases and J by 6 bases, with 9 bases of the junction left unmatched. Germline CDR1 and CDR2: SGDLS and YYNGEE.

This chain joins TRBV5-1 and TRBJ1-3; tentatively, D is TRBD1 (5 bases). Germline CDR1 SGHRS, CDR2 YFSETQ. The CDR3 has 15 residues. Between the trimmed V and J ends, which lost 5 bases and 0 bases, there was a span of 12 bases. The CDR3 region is CASRLQAHSGNTIYF. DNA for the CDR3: TGCGCCAGCAGATTACAGGCCCACTCTGGAAACACCATATATTTT.

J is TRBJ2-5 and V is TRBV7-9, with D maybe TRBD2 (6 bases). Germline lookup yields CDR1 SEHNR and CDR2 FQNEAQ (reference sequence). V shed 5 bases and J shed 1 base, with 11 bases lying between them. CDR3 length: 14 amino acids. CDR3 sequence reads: CASSPLGGQETQYF. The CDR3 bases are TGTGCCAGCAGCCCGCTGGGGGGCCAAGAGACCCAGTACTTC. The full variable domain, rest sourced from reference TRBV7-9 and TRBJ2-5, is DTGVSQNPRHKITKRGQNVTFRCDPISEHNRLYWYRQTLGQGPEFLTYFQNEAQLEKSRLLSDRFSAERPKGSFSTLEIQRTEQGDSAMYLCASSPLGGQETQYFGPGTRLLVL.

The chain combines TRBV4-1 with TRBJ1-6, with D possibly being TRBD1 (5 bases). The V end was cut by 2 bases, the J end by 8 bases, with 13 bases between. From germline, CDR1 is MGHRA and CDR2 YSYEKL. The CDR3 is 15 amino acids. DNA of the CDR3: TGCGCCAGCAGCCAACTAGACAGAGTTGATTCACCCCTCCACTTT. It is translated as CASSQLDRVDSPLHF.

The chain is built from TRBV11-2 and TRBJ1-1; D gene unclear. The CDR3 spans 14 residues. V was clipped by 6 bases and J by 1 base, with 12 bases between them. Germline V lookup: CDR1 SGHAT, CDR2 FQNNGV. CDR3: CASSFGGSNTEAFF. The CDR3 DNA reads TGTGCCAGCAGTTTCGGAGGCTCGAACACTGAAGCTTTCTTT.

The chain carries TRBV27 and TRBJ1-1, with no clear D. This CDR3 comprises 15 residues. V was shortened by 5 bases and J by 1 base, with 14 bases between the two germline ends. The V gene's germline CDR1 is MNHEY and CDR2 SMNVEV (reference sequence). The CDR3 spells CASSGRITANTEAFF. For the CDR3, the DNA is TGTGCCAGCAGTGGGCGAATCACAGCGAACACTGAAGCTTTCTTT.

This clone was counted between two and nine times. CDR3 region: CASSIARDNEQFF. The CDR3 coding sequence is TGTGCCAGTAGTATAGCCAGGGACAATGAGCAGTTCTTC. The chain joins TRBV19 to TRBJ2-1; TRBD1 is a possible D gene (5 bases). This CDR3 has 13 residues. Germline V gene lookup returns CDR1 LNHDA and CDR2 SQIVND (reference sequence). Trimming stripped 1 base from V and 5 bases from J, with 6 bases between.

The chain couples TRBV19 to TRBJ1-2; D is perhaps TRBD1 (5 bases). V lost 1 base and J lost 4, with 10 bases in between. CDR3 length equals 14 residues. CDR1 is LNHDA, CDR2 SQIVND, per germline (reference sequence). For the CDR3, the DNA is TGTGCCAGTAGTATAGCAAGGGGCGTCTATGGCTACACCTTC. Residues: CASSIARGVYGYTF.

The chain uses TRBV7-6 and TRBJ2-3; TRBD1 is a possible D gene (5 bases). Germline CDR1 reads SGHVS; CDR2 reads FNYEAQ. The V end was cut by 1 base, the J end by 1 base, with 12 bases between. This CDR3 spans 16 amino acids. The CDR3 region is CASSLGRGWGTDTQYF. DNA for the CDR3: TGTGCCAGCAGCTTAGGTAGGGGCTGGGGCACAGATACGCAGTATTTT.

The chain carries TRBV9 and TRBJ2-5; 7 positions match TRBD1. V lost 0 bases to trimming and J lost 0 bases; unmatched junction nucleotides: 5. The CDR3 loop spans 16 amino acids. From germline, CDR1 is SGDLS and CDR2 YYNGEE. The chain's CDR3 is CASSVDWGQHQETQYF. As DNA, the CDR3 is TGTGCCAGCAGCGTAGATTGGGGACAGCACCAAGAGACCCAGTACTTC.

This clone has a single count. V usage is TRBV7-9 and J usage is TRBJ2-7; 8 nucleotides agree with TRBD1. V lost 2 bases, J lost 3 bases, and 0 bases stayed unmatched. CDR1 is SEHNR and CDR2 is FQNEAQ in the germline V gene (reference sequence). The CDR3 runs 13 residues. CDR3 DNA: TGTGCCAGCAGCTTAACAGGGGGCTACGAGCAGTACGTC. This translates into CASSLTGGYEQYV.

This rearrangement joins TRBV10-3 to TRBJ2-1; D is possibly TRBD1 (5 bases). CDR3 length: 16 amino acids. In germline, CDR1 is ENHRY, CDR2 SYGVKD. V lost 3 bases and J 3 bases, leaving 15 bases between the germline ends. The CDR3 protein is CAISDSGPLDYNEQFF. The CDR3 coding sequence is TGTGCCATCAGTGATTCAGGGCCCTTGGACTACAATGAGCAGTTCTTC.

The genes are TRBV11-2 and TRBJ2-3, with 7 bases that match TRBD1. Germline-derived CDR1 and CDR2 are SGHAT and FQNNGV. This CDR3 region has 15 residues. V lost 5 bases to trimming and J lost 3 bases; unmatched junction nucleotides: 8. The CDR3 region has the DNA TGTGCCAGCAGCCCTCAACAGGGGAAGACAGATACGCAGTATTTT. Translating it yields CASSPQQGKTDTQYF.

The CDR3 is CASSVGHTNTEAFF. In nucleotides, the CDR3 is TGTGCCAGCAGCGTGGGACATACGAACACTGAAGCTTTCTTT. V usage is TRBV9 and J usage is TRBJ1-1; D is perhaps TRBD1 (6 bases). V was trimmed by 2 bases and J by 1 base, leaving 9 bases between them. The CDR3 spans 14 residues. Germline loops: CDR1 SGDLS, CDR2 YYNGEE.

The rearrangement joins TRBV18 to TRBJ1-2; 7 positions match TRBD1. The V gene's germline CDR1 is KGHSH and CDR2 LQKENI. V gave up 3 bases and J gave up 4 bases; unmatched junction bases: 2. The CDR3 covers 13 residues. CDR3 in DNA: TGTGCCAGCTCACCCGACAGGGTCTATGGCTACACCTTC. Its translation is CASSPDRVYGYTF.

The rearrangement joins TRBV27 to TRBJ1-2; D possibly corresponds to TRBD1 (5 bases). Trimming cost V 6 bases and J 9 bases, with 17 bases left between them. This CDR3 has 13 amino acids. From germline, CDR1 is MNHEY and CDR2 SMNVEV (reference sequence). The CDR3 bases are TGTGCCAGCAGCCAGGCCAGGGCCAGGAGCTACACCTTC. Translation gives CASSQARARSYTF.

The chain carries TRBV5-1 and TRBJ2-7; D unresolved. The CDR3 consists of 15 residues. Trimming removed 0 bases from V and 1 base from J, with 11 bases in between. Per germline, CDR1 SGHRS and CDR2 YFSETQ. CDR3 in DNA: TGCGCCAGCAGCTTGGGGGCAGCCGATTCCTACGAGCAGTACTTC. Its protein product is CASSLGAADSYEQYF.

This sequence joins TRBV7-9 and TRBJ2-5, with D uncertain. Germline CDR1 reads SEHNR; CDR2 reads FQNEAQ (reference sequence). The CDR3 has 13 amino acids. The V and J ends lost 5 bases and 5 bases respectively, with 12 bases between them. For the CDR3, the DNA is TGTGCCAGCAGCCCGGCCGGGTGGGAGACCCAGTACTTC. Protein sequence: CASSPAGWETQYF.

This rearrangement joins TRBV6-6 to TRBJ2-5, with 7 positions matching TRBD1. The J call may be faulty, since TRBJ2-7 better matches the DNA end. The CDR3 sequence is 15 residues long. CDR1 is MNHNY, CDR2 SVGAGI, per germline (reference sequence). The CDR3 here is CATTPRQGSSYEQYF. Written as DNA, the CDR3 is TGTGCCACTACCCCCCGACAGGGATCGTCTTACGAGCAGTACTTC.